The sample holds a few counts of the clone carrying this T cell receptor (beta chain). The antigen remains unidentified. One entry per CDR3 protein, called by TCRdb with MiXCR from the reads. The sample shows about 450,000 distinct CDR3 sequences, around 32% of them seen only once. These data belong to a study of T cell repertoires in cytomegalovirus infection. About the study: It was the public TCR beta signatures that indicated both CMV infection and matching HLA type. Study observations and caveats: Totalled public TCR beta family frequency picked out people who carried CMV plus the relevant HLA. There were HLA-C-restricted CMV-specific TCR beta clonotypes dominating the ex vivo response.

Sequenced input: PBMCs. The receptor was derived from a human donor in good health (CMV status not recorded). Some clones in this sample may be carry-over from other donors' samples.

CDR3: CASSPHGGSGDEQFF. The CDR3 nucleotides read TGTGCCAGCAGCCCTCATGGAGGCTCGGGGGATGAGCAGTTCTTC. The rearrangement joins TRBV7-9 to TRBJ2-1, with D possibly being TRBD2 (6 bases). Germline V gives CDR1 SEHNR, CDR2 FQNEAQ (reference sequence). V lost 5 bases, J lost 8 bases, and 19 bases lay in between. The CDR3 has 15 residues.